Detailed here is one TCR beta chain. Its antigen is unidentified. The germline gives CDR1 SGHDT, CDR2 YYEEEE. This CDR3 has 15 residues. The data are from a study of T cells expressing NK-cell markers. About the study: Researchers got TCR beta repertoires out of sorted CD3+CD56+NKG2C+, CD3+CD56+NKG2C- and CD3+CD56-NKG2C+ T cells.

TCRdb re-called the 5' RACE reads, yielding one record per CDR3 amino acid sequence without DNA. This repertoire includes 150,000 or so distinct CDR3 sequences. Study-level results: These clonotypes also led the CD3+CD56-NKG2C+ fraction in a few donors. HCMV specificity of expanded NKG2C+ T cell clones remained unclear.

The V and J genes are TRBV5-6 and TRBJ1-5. This sequence was found in a woman aged 45 to 65 in good health. Source material: blood T cells: a sorted CD56 or NKG2C T cell subset, CD4+ or CD8+ T cells, or bulk PBMC T cells (not recorded which). CDR3 sequence reads: CASSLRSSYNQPQHF.